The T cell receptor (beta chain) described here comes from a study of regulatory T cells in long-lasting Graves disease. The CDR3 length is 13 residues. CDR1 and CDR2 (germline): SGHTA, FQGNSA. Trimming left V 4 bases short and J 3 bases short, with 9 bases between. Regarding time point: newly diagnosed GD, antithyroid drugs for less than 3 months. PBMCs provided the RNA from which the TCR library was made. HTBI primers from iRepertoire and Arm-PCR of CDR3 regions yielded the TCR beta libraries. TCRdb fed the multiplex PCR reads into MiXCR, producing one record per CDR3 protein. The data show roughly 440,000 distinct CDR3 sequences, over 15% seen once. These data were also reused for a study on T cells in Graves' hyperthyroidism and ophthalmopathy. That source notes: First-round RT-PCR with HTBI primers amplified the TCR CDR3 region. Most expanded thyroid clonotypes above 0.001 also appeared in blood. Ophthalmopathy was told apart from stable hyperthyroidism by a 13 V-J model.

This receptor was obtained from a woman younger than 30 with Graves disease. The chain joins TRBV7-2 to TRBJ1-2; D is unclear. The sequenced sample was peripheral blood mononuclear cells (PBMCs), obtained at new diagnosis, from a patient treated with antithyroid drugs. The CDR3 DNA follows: TGTGCCAGCAGCTCGGGCAGCTACTATGGCTACACCTTC. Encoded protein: CASSSGSYYGYTF.